This section outlines one T cell receptor beta chain sequence together with its context. Its antigen is not known. Relapse after autologous stem cell transplantation occurred in every patient, and brentuximab vedotin exposure varied. These data belong to a study of PD-1 blockade in classical Hodgkin lymphoma. Study observations and caveats: The repertoire differences lack a defined cause, possibly disease activity or prior therapy. Those patients who began receiving nivolumab less than 1 year after ASCT had lower diversity, and they were excluded. TCR diversity at baseline was reported to be reduced in newly diagnosed patients relative to healthy donors.

The CDR3 consists of 14 residues. Germline CDR1 is SNHLY and CDR2 is FYNNEI. The V and J ends lost 5 bases and 3 bases respectively, with 11 bases between them. Measured with immunoSEQ multiplex PCR; TCRdb has only the in-frame clones, and not every one. This sample has around 7,500 clones, with 75% to 85% found just once. The source material was peripheral blood mononuclear cells (PBMCs), sampled before the second cycle of nivolumab. V gene TRBV2 combines with J gene TRBJ1-5; no reliable D call. The source is a human donor with classical Hodgkin lymphoma. The CDR3 sequence: CASSFEQPNQPQHF. Here the CDR3 DNA reads TGTGCCAGCAGTTTCGAGCAGCCCAATCAGCCCCAGCATTTT.